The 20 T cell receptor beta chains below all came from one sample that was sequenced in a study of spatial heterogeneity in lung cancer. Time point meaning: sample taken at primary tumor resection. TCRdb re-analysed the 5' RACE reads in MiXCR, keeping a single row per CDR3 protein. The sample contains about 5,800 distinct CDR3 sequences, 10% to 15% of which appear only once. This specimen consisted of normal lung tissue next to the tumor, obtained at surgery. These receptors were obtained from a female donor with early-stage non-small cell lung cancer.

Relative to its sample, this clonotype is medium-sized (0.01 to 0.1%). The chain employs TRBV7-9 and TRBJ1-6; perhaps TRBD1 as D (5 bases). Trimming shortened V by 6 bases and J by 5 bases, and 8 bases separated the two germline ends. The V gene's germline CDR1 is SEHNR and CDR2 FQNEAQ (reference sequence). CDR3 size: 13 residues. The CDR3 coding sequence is TGTGCCAGCAGGGTAGGGGATAATTCACCCCTCCACTTT. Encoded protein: CASRVGDNSPLHF.

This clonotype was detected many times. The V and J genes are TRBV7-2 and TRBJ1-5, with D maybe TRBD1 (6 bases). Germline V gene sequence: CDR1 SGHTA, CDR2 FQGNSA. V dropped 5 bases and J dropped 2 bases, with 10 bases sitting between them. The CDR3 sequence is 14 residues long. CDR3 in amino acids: CASSAGDGNQPQHF. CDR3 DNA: TGTGCCAGCAGCGCAGGGGACGGCAATCAGCCCCAGCATTTT.

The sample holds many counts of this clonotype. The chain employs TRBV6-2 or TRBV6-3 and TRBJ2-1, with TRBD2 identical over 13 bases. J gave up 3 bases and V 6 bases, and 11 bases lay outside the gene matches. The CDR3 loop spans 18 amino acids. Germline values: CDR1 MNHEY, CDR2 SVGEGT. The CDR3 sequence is CASSPGSGTSGDYNEQFF. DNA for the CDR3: TGTGCCAGCAGCCCAGGATCCGGGACTAGCGGGGACTACAATGAGCAGTTCTTC.

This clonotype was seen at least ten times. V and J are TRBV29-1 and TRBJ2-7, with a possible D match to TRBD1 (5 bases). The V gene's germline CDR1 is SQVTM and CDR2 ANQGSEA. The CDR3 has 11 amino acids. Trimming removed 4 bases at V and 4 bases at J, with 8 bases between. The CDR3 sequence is CSVARDYEQYF. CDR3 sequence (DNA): TGCAGCGTTGCCAGGGATTACGAGCAGTACTTC.

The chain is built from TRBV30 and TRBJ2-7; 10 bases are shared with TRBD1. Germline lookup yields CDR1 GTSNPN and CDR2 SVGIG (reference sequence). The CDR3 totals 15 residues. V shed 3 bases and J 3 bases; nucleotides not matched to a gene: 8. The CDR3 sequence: CAWSLLGTGVYEQYF. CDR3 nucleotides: TGTGCCTGGAGCTTACTCGGGACAGGGGTCTACGAGCAGTACTTC.

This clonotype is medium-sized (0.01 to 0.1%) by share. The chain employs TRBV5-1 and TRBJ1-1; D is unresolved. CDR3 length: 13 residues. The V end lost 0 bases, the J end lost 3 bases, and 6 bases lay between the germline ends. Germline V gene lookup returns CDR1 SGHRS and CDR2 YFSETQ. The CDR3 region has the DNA TGCGCCAGCAGCTTGGCCGGGGACACTGAAGCTTTCTTT. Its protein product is CASSLAGDTEAFF.

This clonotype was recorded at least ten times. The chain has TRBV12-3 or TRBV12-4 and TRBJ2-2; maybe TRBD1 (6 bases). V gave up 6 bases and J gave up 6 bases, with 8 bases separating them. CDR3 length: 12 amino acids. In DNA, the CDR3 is TGTGCCAGCAGAGGGGGACCCGGGGAGCTGTTTTTT. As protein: CASRGGPGELFF.

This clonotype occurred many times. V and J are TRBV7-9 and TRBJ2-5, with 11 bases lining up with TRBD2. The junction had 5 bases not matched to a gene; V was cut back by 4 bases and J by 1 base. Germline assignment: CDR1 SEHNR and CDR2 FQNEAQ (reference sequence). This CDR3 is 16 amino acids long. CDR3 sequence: CASSSGTSGFQETQYF. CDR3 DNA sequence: TGTGCCAGCAGCTCCGGGACTAGCGGTTTCCAAGAGACCCAGTACTTC. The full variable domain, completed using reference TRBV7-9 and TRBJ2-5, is DTGVSQNPRHKITKRGQNVTFRCDPISEHNRLYWYRQTLGQGPEFLTYFQNEAQLEKSRLLSDRFSAERPKGSFSTLEIQRTEQGDSAMYLCASSSGTSGFQETQYFGPGTRLLVL.

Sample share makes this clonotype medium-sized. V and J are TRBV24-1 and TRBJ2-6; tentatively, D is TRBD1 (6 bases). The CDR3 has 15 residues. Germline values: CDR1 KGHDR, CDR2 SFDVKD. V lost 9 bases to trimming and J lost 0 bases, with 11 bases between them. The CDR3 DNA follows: TGTGCCACCTCAGGGACAACCTCTGGGGCCAACGTCCTGACTTTC. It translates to CATSGTTSGANVLTF.

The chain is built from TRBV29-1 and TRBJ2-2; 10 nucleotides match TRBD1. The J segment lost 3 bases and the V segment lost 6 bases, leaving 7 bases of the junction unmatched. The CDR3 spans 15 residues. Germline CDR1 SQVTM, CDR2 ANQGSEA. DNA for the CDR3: TGCAGCGTCCCTTCCGGGACAGGGGACACCGGGGAGCTGTTTTTT. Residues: CSVPSGTGDTGELFF.

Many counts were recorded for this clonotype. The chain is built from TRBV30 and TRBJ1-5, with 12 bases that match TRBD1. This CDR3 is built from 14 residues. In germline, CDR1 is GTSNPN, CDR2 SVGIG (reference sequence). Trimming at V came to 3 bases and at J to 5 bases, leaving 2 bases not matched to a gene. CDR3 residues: CAWRGTGGYQPQHF. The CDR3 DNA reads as TGTGCCTGGAGGGGGACAGGGGGCTATCAGCCCCAGCATTTT.

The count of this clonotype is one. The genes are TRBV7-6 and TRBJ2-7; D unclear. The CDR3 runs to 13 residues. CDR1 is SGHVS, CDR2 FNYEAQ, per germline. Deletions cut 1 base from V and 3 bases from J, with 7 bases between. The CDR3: CASSLGAGYEQYF. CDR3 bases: TGTGCCAGCAGCTTAGGGGCTGGCTACGAGCAGTACTTC.

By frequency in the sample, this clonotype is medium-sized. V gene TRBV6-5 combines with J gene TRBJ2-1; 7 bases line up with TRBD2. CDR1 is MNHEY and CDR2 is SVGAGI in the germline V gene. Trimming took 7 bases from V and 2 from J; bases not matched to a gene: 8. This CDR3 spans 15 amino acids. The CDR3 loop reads CASNRRGRAYNEQFF. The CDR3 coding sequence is TGTGCCAGCAACCGCCGGGGGAGGGCCTACAATGAGCAGTTCTTC.

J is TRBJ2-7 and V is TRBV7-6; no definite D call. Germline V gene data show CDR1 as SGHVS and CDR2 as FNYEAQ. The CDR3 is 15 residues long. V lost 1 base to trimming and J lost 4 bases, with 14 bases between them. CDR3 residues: CASSLGANSYYEQYF. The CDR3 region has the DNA TGTGCCAGCAGCTTAGGGGCTAACTCCTATTACGAGCAGTACTTC.

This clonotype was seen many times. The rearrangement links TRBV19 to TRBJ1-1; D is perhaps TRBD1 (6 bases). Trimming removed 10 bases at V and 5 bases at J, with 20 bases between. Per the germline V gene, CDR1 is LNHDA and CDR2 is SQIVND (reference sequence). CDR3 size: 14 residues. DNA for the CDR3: TGTGCCACCTTAACCCCAGGGGTGGGAACTGAAGCTTTCTTT. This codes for CATLTPGVGTEAFF.

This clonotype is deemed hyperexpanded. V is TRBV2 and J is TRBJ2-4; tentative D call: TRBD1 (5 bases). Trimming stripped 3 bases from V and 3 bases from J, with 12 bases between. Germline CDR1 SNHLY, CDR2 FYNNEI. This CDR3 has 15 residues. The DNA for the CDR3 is TGTGCCAGCAGTGATCAGGGTATTGTCAAAAACATTCAGTACTTC. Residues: CASSDQGIVKNIQYF.

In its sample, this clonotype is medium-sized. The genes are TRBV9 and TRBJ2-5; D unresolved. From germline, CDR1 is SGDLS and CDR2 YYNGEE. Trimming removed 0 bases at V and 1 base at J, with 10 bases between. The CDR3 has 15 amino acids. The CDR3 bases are TGTGCCAGCAGCGTAGAGGCAAGCTTCCAAGAGACCCAGTACTTC. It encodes CASSVEASFQETQYF.

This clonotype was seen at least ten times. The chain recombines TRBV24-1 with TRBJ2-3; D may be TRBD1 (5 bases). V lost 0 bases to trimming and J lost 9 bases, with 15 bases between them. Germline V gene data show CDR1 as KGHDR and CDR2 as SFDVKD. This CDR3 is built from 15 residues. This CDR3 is CATSDLQGQPYTQYF. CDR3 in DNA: TGTGCCACCAGTGATTTGCAGGGTCAGCCATACACGCAGTATTTT.

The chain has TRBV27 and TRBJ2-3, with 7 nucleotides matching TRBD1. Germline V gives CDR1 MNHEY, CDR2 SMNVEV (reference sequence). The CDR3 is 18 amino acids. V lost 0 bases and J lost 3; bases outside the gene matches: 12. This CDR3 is CASSLSYVGAGGTDTQYF. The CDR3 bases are TGTGCCAGCAGTTTATCGTACGTTGGGGCAGGGGGAACAGATACGCAGTATTTT.

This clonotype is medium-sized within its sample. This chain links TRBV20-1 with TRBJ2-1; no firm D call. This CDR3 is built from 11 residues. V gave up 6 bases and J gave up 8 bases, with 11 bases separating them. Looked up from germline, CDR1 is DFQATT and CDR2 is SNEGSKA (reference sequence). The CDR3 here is CSATTGHEQFF. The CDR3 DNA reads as TGCAGTGCCACCACCGGGCATGAGCAGTTCTTC.